Listed here are 3 T cell receptor beta chains from one sample, sequenced in a study of T cell repertoires in cytomegalovirus infection. No antigen has been assigned to these receptors. TCRdb redid the calling of the reads with MiXCR, one entry per CDR3 protein. In the table there are 600,000 to 700,000 distinct CDR3 sequences, around 35% of which are singletons. The starting material was cultured PBMCs, obtained from culture after CMV antigen stimulation. These receptors all come from a human donor in good health (CMV status not recorded). Some clones in this sample may be carry-over from other donors' samples.

This clonotype was detected many times. The rearrangement uses TRBV12-3 or TRBV12-4 and TRBJ1-4, with D possibly matching TRBD1 (5 bases). V was trimmed by 5 bases and J by 0 bases, leaving 10 bases between them. CDR3 length: 15 amino acids. CDR3 in amino acids: CASSRGLPTNEKLFF. In DNA, the CDR3 is TGTGCCAGCAGTCGGGGACTTCCAACTAATGAAAAACTGTTTTTT.

Only a few counts were recorded for this clonotype. The rearrangement links TRBV6-5 to TRBJ1-1; a possible D gene is TRBD1 (5 bases). This CDR3 is built from 14 residues. Between the trimmed V and J ends, which lost 0 bases and 3 bases, there was a span of 8 bases. Germline CDR1 MNHEY, CDR2 SVGAGI. The CDR3: CASSYSGGDTEAFF. CDR3 DNA sequence: TGTGCCAGCAGTTACTCTGGGGGAGACACTGAAGCTTTCTTT.

The chain joins TRBV4-1 to TRBJ2-3, with D possibly TRBD2 on 6 matching bases. Germline lookup yields CDR1 MGHRA and CDR2 YSYEKL. Trimming took 1 base from V and 4 from J, leaving 15 bases between them. The CDR3 length is 16 residues. The CDR3 nucleotides read TGCGCCAGCAGCCAAGCGGGGGTGATCCGCCCAGATACGCAGTATTTT. Translated: CASSQAGVIRPDTQYF.